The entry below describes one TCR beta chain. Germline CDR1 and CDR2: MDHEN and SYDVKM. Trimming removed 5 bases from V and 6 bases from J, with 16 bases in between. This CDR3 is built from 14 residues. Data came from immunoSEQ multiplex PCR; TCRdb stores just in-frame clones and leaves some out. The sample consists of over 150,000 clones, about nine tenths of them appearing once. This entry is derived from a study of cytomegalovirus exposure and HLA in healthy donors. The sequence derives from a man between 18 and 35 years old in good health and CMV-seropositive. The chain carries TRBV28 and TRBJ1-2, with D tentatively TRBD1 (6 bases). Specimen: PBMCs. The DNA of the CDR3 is TGTGCCAGCAGTCGCACAGGGCGGAGCAATGGCTACACCTTC. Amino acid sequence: CASSRTGRSNGYTF.